This TCR beta chain was captured in a study of beta chain features in type 1 diabetes. Since all of the isolated RNA was reverse transcribed, expressed TCRB transcripts were what got sequenced. Profiled with immunoSEQ multiplex PCR; TCRdb holds only in-frame clones, not every one. The table lists about 360,000 clones, 10% to 15% of them singletons. This clone has more than one count but fewer than ten. From germline, CDR1 is SQVTM and CDR2 ANQGSEA. The CDR3 spans 13 residues. V was pared by 6 bases and J by 3 bases, with 4 bases of the junction left unmatched. Sample: naive CD4+ T cells from blood. The chain couples TRBV29-1 to TRBJ1-4; 7 bases are shared with TRBD1. This TCR derives from a man between 18 and 35 years old in good health. CDR3 sequence (DNA): TGCAGCGTGCCCGGGACAGCTAATGAAAAACTGTTTTTT. As protein: CSVPGTANEKLFF.